This T cell receptor beta chain was found in a study of blood T cell repertoires in COVID-19. Libraries were prepared by immunoSEQ multiplex PCR; TCRdb keeps only in-frame clonotypes and omits some of them. Of roughly 150,000 clones listed, roughly 80% are singletons. The J segment lost 2 bases and the V segment lost 4 bases, leaving 8 bases of the junction unmatched. CDR1 is LGHDT and CDR2 is YNNKEL in the germline V gene (reference sequence). This CDR3 has 17 amino acids. This sequence was found in a man in his sixties with acute or convalescent COVID-19. The chain couples TRBV3-1 (or the pseudogene TRBV3-2) to TRBJ2-3, with 11 bases lining up with TRBD2. The sample taken for sequencing was peripheral blood. The CDR3 DNA is TGTGCCAGCAGCCTCCTAGCGGGGGGAAAGTCCACAGATACGCAGTATTTT. As protein: CASSLLAGGKSTDTQYF.